The entry that follows covers one T cell receptor beta chain sequence. Antigen specificity is unknown. CDR1 LGHNA and CDR2 YSLEER come from the germline V gene. The CDR3 has 14 amino acids. V lost 1 base and J 0 bases, leaving 6 bases between the germline ends. RNA transcripts served as template for amplifying TCR beta CDR3 sequences. The first-round RT-PCR employed HTBI primers together with the Qiagen OneStep RT-PCR kit. A multiplex PCR was then performed as the second round. Each CDR3 protein gets one entry after TCRdb re-called the multiplex PCR reads with MiXCR. Of approximately 700,000 distinct CDR3 sequences listed, 35% to 50% are singletons. The entry originates in a study of Graves' ophthalmopathy and Graves' hyperthyroidism. General study results and limits: A model of 13 signatures distinguished ophthalmopathy from stable hyperthyroidism at roughly 86% sensitivity and about 80% specificity. Blood contained most expanded thyroid clonotypes exceeding 0.001 frequency.

Out of around 10 ml of fresh peripheral blood, PBMCs were obtained. The sample was peripheral blood. This receptor was obtained from an adult man with Graves' ophthalmopathy. V and J are TRBV4-3 and TRBJ1-2, with D maybe TRBD1 (5 bases). The CDR3 region is CASSQVQANYGYTF. The DNA for the CDR3 is TGCGCCAGCAGCCAAGTACAGGCTAACTATGGCTACACCTTC.